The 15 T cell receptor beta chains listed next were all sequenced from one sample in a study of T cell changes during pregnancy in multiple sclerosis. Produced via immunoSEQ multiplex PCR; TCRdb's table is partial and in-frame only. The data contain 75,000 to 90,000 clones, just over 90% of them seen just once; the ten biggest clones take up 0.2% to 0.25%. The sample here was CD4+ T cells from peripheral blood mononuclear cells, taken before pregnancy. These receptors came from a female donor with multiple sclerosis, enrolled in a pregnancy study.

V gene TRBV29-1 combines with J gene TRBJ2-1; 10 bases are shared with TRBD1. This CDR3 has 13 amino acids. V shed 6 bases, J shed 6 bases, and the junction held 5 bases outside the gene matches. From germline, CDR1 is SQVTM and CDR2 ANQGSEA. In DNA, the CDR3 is TGCAGCGTCGGACAGGGGGGAGGCAATGAGCAGTTCTTC. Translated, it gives CSVGQGGGNEQFF.

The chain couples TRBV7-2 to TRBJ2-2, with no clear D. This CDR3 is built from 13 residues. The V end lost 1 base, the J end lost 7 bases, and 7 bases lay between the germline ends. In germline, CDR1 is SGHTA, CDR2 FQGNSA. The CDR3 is CASSLGRNGELFF. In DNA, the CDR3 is TGTGCCAGCAGCTTAGGTAGAAACGGGGAGCTGTTTTTT.

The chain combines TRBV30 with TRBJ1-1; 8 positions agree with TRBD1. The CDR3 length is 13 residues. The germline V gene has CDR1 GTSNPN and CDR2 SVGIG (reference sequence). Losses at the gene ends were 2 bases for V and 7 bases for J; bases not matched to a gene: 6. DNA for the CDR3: TGTGCCTGGAGTTCCGGGACAGGAGTTGAAGCTTTCTTT. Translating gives CAWSSGTGVEAFF.

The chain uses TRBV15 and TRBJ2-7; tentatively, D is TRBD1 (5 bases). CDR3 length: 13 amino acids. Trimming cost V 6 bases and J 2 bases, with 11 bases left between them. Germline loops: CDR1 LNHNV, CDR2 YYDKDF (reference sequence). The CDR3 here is CATRLTATYEQYF. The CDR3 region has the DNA TGTGCCACCAGGCTGACAGCGACCTACGAGCAGTACTTC.

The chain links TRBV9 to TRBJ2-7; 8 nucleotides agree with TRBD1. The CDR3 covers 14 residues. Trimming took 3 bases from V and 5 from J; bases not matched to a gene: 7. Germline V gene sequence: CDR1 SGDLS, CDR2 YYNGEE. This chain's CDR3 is CASSDEQGVHEQYF. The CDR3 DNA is TGTGCCAGCAGCGATGAACAGGGGGTCCACGAGCAGTACTTC.

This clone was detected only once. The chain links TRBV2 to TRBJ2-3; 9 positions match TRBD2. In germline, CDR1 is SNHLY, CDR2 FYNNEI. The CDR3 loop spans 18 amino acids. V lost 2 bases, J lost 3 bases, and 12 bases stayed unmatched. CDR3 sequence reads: CASSERQRAGGPTDTQYF. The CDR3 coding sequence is TGTGCCAGCAGTGAACGCCAAAGAGCGGGGGGCCCGACAGATACGCAGTATTTT.

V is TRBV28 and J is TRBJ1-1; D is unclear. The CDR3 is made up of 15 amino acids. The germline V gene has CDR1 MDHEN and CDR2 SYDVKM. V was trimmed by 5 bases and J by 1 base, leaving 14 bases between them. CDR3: CASSPYSSPNTEAFF. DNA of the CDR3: TGTGCCAGCAGTCCCTACAGCAGTCCGAACACTGAAGCTTTCTTT.

The CDR3 loop is CAWSGRDTEAFF. The CDR3 bases are TGTGCCTGGTCGGGGAGAGACACTGAAGCTTTCTTT. The rearrangement links TRBV30 to TRBJ1-1; no firm D call. The V and J ends lost 5 bases and 3 bases respectively, with 10 bases between them. CDR1 is GTSNPN, CDR2 SVGIG, per germline (reference sequence). CDR3 length: 12 residues. The variable domain in full, completed from reference TRBV30 and TRBJ1-1, reads SQTIHQWPATLVQPVGSPLSLECTVEGTSNPNLYWYRQAAGRGLQLLFYSVGIGQISSEVPQNLSASRPQDRQFILSSKKLLLSDSGFYLCAWSGRDTEAFFGQGTRLTVV.

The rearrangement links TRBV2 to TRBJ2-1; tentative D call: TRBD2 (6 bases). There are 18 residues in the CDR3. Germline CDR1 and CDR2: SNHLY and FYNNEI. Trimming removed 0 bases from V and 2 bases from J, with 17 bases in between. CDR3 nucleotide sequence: TGTGCCAGCAGTGAAGCAGGAGGGAATCCCTTAACCTACAATGAGCAGTTCTTC. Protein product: CASSEAGGNPLTYNEQFF.

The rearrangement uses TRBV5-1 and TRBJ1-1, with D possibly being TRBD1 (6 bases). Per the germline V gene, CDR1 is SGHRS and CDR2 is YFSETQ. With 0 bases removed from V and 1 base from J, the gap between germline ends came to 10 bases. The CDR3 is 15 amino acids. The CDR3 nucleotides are TGCGCCAGCAGCTTGGCAGGGGCGAAGAACACTGAAGCTTTCTTT. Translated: CASSLAGAKNTEAFF.

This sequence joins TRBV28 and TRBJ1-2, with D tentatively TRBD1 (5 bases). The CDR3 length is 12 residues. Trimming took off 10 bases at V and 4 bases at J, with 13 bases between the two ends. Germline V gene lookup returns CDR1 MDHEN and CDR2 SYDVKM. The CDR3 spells CAIRTGVYGYTF. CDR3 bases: TGTGCCATCAGGACGGGGGTCTATGGCTACACCTTC.

In DNA form, the CDR3 reads TGTGCCAGCAGTCCAACAGGGGACACCATATATTTT. It codes for CASSPTGDTIYF. V is TRBV2 and J is TRBJ1-3, with 7 nucleotides matching TRBD1. With 5 bases clipped from V and 8 bases from J, the junction kept 3 bases outside the gene matches. This CDR3 contains 12 residues. The germline CDR1 and CDR2 sequences are SNHLY and FYNNEI.

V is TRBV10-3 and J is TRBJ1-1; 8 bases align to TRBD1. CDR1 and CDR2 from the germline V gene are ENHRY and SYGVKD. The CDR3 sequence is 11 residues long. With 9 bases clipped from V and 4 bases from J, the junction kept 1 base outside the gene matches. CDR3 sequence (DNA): TGTGCCATTACAGGGGGCACTGAAGCTTTCTTT. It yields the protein CAITGGTEAFF.

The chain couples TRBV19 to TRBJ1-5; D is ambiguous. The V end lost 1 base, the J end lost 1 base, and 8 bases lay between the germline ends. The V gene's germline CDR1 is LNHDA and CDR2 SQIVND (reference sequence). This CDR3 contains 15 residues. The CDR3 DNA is TGTGCCAGTAGTATAGTATCCAGGAGCAATCAGCCCCAGCATTTT. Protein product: CASSIVSRSNQPQHF.

The CDR3 is CASSFGAGRSYEQYF. The CDR3 DNA follows: TGTGCCAGCAGTTTCGGTGCAGGGCGGTCCTACGAGCAGTACTTC. The chain uses TRBV28 and TRBJ2-7, with D possibly TRBD1 on 5 matching bases. The V end was cut by 3 bases, the J end by 1 base, with 13 bases between. CDR3 length: 15 amino acids. Per germline, CDR1 MDHEN and CDR2 SYDVKM.